What follows are 10 T cell receptor beta chains derived from one specimen sequenced in a study of blood T cells in healthy people across ages. Alongside a J-beta primer mix, a sample-barcoded 5' primer served in a second PCR lasting about 7 to 12 cycles. A single record per CDR3 protein comes from TCRdb applying MiXCR to the 5' RACE reads. This table holds 1,500,000 or so distinct CDR3 sequences, 42% found once. The source material was blood. Every receptor here comes from a woman aged 18-29 years in good health.

This clonotype turned up a few times. The genes are TRBV20-1 and TRBJ2-5, with 8 bases identical to TRBD2. The CDR3 extends over 15 amino acids. In germline, CDR1 is DFQATT, CDR2 SNEGSKA (reference sequence). Germline trimming cut 6 bases from V and 5 bases from J; bases unmatched to any gene: 14. As DNA, the CDR3 is TGCAGTGCAACCCCCGGGACTAGTAAGAAGGAGACCCAGTACTTC. Amino acids: CSATPGTSKKETQYF.

This clonotype occurred a few times. This rearrangement joins TRBV6-2 or TRBV6-3 to TRBJ2-5; D unresolved. Per the germline V gene, CDR1 is MNHEY and CDR2 is SVGEGT. The CDR3 spans 15 residues. The V end was cut by 0 bases, the J end by 5 bases, with 13 bases between. CDR3 sequence: CASSYSVLQRETQYF. The CDR3 bases are TGTGCCAGCAGTTACTCCGTTCTACAGAGGGAGACCCAGTACTTC.

In this sample, this clonotype turned up a few times. V gene TRBV4-1 combines with J gene TRBJ2-7, with TRBD2 identical over 8 bases. This CDR3 is 15 amino acids long. The V gene end was trimmed by 0 bases and the J gene end by 6 bases; junction bases not matched to a gene: 7. In germline, CDR1 is MGHRA, CDR2 YSYEKL. The CDR3 region is CASSQEGTSFFEQYF. Written as DNA, the CDR3 is TGCGCCAGCAGCCAAGAGGGGACTAGTTTTTTCGAGCAGTACTTC.

This clonotype was found a few times. V is TRBV4-3 and J is TRBJ1-1, with TRBD1 as a possible D gene (5 bases). V was cut by 1 base and J by 1 base, with 13 bases left in between. Per germline, CDR1 LGHNA and CDR2 YSLEER. This CDR3 has 16 residues. CDR3 coding DNA: TGCGCCAGCAGCCAAGTCCCGGGGGGACCGAACACTGAAGCTTTCTTT. It specifies CASSQVPGGPNTEAFF.

This sequence joins TRBV4-1 and TRBJ2-7, with 7 bases identical to TRBD2. J gave up 2 bases and V 3 bases, and 7 bases lay outside the gene matches. The CDR3 is 15 amino acids. Germline CDR1 MGHRA, CDR2 YSYEKL. The CDR3 sequence: CASSHDGGMAYEQYF. In DNA form, the CDR3 reads TGCGCCAGCAGCCACGACGGGGGGATGGCCTACGAGCAGTACTTC.

The chain links TRBV20-1 to TRBJ2-2; D is unclear. From germline, CDR1 is DFQATT and CDR2 SNEGSKA (reference sequence). Trimming took 5 bases from V and 7 from J, leaving 8 bases between them. The CDR3 contains 11 residues. The CDR3 protein is CSAEQGGELFF. CDR3 in DNA: TGCAGTGCTGAGCAAGGCGGGGAGCTGTTTTTT.

This clonotype was counted a few times. This chain's CDR3 is CSALDRVNYGYTF. CDR3 DNA: TGCAGTGCTTTAGACAGGGTTAACTATGGCTACACCTTC. The J gene is TRBJ1-2, the V gene TRBV20-1, with 7 bases that match TRBD1. V was clipped by 5 bases and J by 1 base; unmatched bases: 4. The CDR3 totals 13 residues. Per germline, CDR1 DFQATT and CDR2 SNEGSKA (reference sequence).

This clonotype was seen just once. The chain recombines TRBV10-3 with TRBJ1-1, with D possibly TRBD1 on 5 matching bases. The CDR3 contains 13 residues. Looked up from germline, CDR1 is ENHRY and CDR2 is SYGVKD. Trimming removed 3 bases from V and 5 bases from J, with 10 bases in between. The DNA for the CDR3 is TGTGCCATCAGTGAACGACAGCGTACTGAAGCTTTCTTT. Protein product: CAISERQRTEAFF.

This rearrangement joins TRBV15 to TRBJ2-5, with 10 bases aligning to TRBD2. The closer fit of TRBJ2-7 to the DNA end suggests the J call may be wrong. Looked up from germline, CDR1 is LNHNV and CDR2 is YYDKDF (reference sequence). The length of the CDR3 is 15 residues. In nucleotides, the CDR3 is TGTGCCACCAGCAGATCTTCTAGCGGGAGTGACGAGCAGTACTTC. Protein sequence: CATSRSSSGSDEQYF.

Note on this clonotype: This may come from a read error, since a much larger clone is one base off. The rearrangement joins TRBV20-1 to TRBJ2-1, with D perhaps TRBD1 (6 bases). V gave up 0 bases and J gave up 10 bases, with 19 bases separating them. CDR1 and CDR2 from the germline V gene are DFQATT and SNEGSKA (reference sequence). The CDR3 is 15 amino acids. The DNA for the CDR3 is TGCAGTGCTAGAGATCCCTTGACAGGAACCTACGAGCAGTTCTTC. It translates to CSARDPLTGTYEQFF.